This entry describes one T cell receptor (beta chain). Time point specified: peripheral blood 6 weeks after treatment start. Repertoires were generated with immunoSEQ multiplex PCR, while TCRdb's copy carries only in-frame clones and drops some. The repertoire holds about 30,000 clones, 89% seen once, with 6.5% to 8% in the top ten. Losses at the gene ends were 7 bases for V and 10 bases for J; bases not matched to a gene: 11. The CDR3 sequence is 15 residues long. CDR1 LNHDA and CDR2 SQIVND come from the germline V gene (reference sequence). The source of the sample is a study of PD-L1 blockade in urothelial cancer. Study-wide context: Men with urothelial cancer arising in the bladder made up most of the 29 patients.

The chain couples TRBV19 to TRBJ2-1, with 12 bases fitting TRBD2. The input for sequencing was PBMCs, taken around atezolizumab (anti-PD-L1) treatment. The TCR comes from a man older than 75 with urothelial cancer. This CDR3 reads CASTPLAGGIKEQFF. The CDR3 DNA sequence: TGTGCCAGTACGCCACTAGCGGGAGGAATAAAGGAGCAGTTCTTC.